One and the same sample provided the 3 T cell receptor beta chains below, sequenced in a study of beta chain features in type 1 diabetes. What was sequenced were expressed TCRB transcripts, since all of the isolated RNA had been reverse transcribed. TCRdb keeps only in-frame clones here, not all; method: immunoSEQ multiplex PCR. The table shows about 230,000 clones, with over 7.5% occurring only once. Sequencing was done on a sample of naive CD4+ T cells from blood. These receptors came from a woman between 18 and 29 years old in good health.

The chain recombines TRBV6-5 with TRBJ2-7; possibly TRBD2 for D (6 bases). Deletions cut 2 bases from V and 0 bases from J, with 14 bases between. The CDR3 has 16 amino acids. The germline CDR1 and CDR2 sequences are MNHEY and SVGAGI. CDR3 region: CASSYGSGVSSYEQYF. DNA of the CDR3: TGTGCCAGCAGTTACGGGTCGGGAGTAAGCTCCTACGAGCAGTACTTC.

The chain carries TRBV29-1 and TRBJ1-1; D gene unclear. This CDR3 has 12 amino acids. Trimming removed 3 bases from V and 5 bases from J, with 10 bases in between. Germline V lookup: CDR1 SQVTM, CDR2 ANQGSEA. CDR3 bases: TGCAGCGTTGAGCCCTGGGCAACTGAAGCTTTCTTT. This codes for CSVEPWATEAFF.

In its sample, this clone was seen a few times. The genes are TRBV5-1 and TRBJ1-5, with a tentative D call TRBD1 (6 bases). This CDR3 spans 15 amino acids. V was cut by 0 bases and J by 7 bases, with 14 bases left in between. Germline CDR1 and CDR2: SGHRS and YFSETQ. This CDR3 is CASSLEGVADQPQHF. The CDR3, as DNA: TGCGCCAGCAGCTTGGAGGGGGTGGCAGACCAGCCCCAGCATTTT.